A single sample is the source of the 21 T cell receptor beta chains below, sequenced in a study of blood T cell repertoires in COVID-19. Repertoires were generated with immunoSEQ multiplex PCR, while TCRdb's copy carries only in-frame clones and drops some. The sample carries about 280,000 clones, approximately 85% recorded once. The material sequenced was peripheral blood. These receptors all stem from a man aged 45-65 years with active or convalescent COVID-19.

Points on this clone: This sample includes further DNA sequences coding for the same CDR3. The rearrangement uses TRBV5-4 and TRBJ2-1; TRBD1 matches at 8 bases. Germline V gives CDR1 SGHNT, CDR2 YYREEE (reference sequence). The V gene end was trimmed by 2 bases and the J gene end by 0 bases; junction bases not matched to a gene: 1. The CDR3 contains 15 residues. CDR3 coding DNA: TGTGCCAGCAGCTTTGACAGGGGCTCCTACAATGAGCAGTTCTTC. As protein: CASSFDRGSYNEQFF.

The chain is built from TRBV6-6 and TRBJ1-5, with D possibly being TRBD1 (6 bases). CDR3 length equals 16 residues. The germline V and J ends were trimmed by 10 bases and 0 bases, with 19 bases remaining between them. The germline V gene has CDR1 MNHNY and CDR2 SVGAGI (reference sequence). The CDR3 loop reads CANFTTGDYSNQPQHF. CDR3 DNA: TGTGCCAACTTTACGACAGGAGACTATAGCAATCAGCCCCAGCATTTT.

V gene TRBV4-3 combines with J gene TRBJ1-4; 8 positions agree with TRBD1. Germline values: CDR1 LGHNA, CDR2 YSLEER. CDR3 length equals 15 residues. J gave up 3 bases and V 1 base, and 1 base lay outside the gene matches. The CDR3 sequence: CASSQAQGANEKLFF. The CDR3 bases are TGCGCCAGCAGCCAAGCACAGGGGGCTAATGAAAAACTGTTTTTT.

The V call is TRBV20-1, the J call TRBJ2-5; no clear D. There are 11 residues in the CDR3. V was clipped by 3 bases and J by 8 bases, with 10 bases between them. Germline V gives CDR1 DFQATT, CDR2 SNEGSKA (reference sequence). The CDR3 bases are TGCAGTGCTAGCGCCCAGATCACCCAGTACTTC. Amino acids: CSASAQITQYF.

As concerns this clone: Other DNA sequences from this sample encode an identical CDR3 as well. The V gene is TRBV28, the J gene TRBJ2-7; 7 bases line up with TRBD1. V was pared by 5 bases and J by 4 bases, with 2 bases of the junction left unmatched. Germline V lookup: CDR1 MDHEN, CDR2 SYDVKM. The CDR3 is 12 residues long. The CDR3 is CASSRTGYEQYF. In DNA, the CDR3 is TGTGCCAGCAGTCGGACAGGATACGAGCAGTACTTC.

This chain uses TRBV3-1 (or the pseudogene TRBV3-2) with TRBJ2-7; 10 nucleotides line up with TRBD1. From germline, CDR1 is LGHDT and CDR2 YNNKEL (reference sequence). V shed 4 bases and J 4 bases; nucleotides not matched to a gene: 10. This CDR3 contains 16 residues. CDR3 sequence (DNA): TGTGCCAGCAGCCGAGGACAGGGGGGGGAATGGTACGAGCAGTACTTC. It encodes CASSRGQGGEWYEQYF.

This clone is a singleton in its sample. V usage is TRBV10-1 and J usage is TRBJ2-1; TRBD2 matches 12 bases. From germline, CDR1 is WNHNN and CDR2 SYGVQD (reference sequence). The junction had 7 bases not matched to a gene; V was cut back by 7 bases and J by 6 bases. There are 15 residues in the CDR3. The CDR3 sequence: CASNRLAGACNEQFF. The CDR3 DNA is TGCGCCAGCAACCGACTAGCGGGAGCATGCAATGAGCAGTTCTTC.

This chain joins TRBV30 and TRBJ1-1; D ambiguous. The V gene's germline CDR1 is GTSNPN and CDR2 SVGIG (reference sequence). This CDR3 is 14 amino acids long. V was clipped by 2 bases and J by 1 base, with 11 bases between them. CDR3 coding DNA: TGTGCCTGGAGTTCTACCCCCACGAACACTGAAGCTTTCTTT. Translation gives CAWSSTPTNTEAFF.

This clone appeared once. The chain employs TRBV7-9 and TRBJ1-1; D perhaps matches TRBD1 (5 bases). Germline CDR1 reads SEHNR; CDR2 reads FQNEAQ (reference sequence). The CDR3 sequence is 15 residues long. V was cut by 1 base and J by 4 bases, with 13 bases left in between. Here the CDR3 reads CASSLGRGETTEAFF. CDR3 in DNA: TGTGCCAGCAGCTTAGGCCGGGGGGAAACCACTGAAGCTTTCTTT. Looking up the rest from reference TRBV7-9 and TRBJ1-1 gives the full variable domain: DTGVSQNPRHKITKRGQNVTFRCDPISEHNRLYWYRQTLGQGPEFLTYFQNEAQLEKSRLLSDRFSAERPKGSFSTLEIQRTEQGDSAMYLCASSLGRGETTEAFFGQGTRLTVV.

The genes are TRBV10-3 and TRBJ2-1; 7 positions agree with TRBD2. The V gene's germline CDR1 is ENHRY and CDR2 SYGVKD. After removal of 10 bases from V and 6 bases from J, the junction contained 12 bases not matched to a gene. The CDR3 consists of 14 residues. CDR3 protein: CATARGEGLNEQFF. The CDR3 nucleotides are TGTGCCACTGCCCGGGGGGAGGGCCTCAATGAGCAGTTCTTC.

This clone has only one observation. The chain links TRBV25-1 to TRBJ2-5, with 9 bases aligning to TRBD1. The ends lost 3 bases at V and 7 bases at J; junction bases unmatched: 9. The CDR3 is made up of 15 amino acids. CDR1 and CDR2 from the germline V gene are MGHDK and SYGVNS. The CDR3 coding sequence is TGTGCCAGCAGTGATCCTGGACAGGGGAAAGGGACCCAGTACTTC. It encodes CASSDPGQGKGTQYF.

J is TRBJ2-2 and V is TRBV18; tentatively, D is TRBD1 (5 bases). Germline-derived CDR1 and CDR2 are KGHSH and LQKENI. CDR3 length equals 14 residues. V lost 3 bases, J lost 5 bases, and 10 bases lay in between. The CDR3 sequence: CASSPSTGTGELFF. CDR3 DNA sequence: TGTGCCAGCTCACCCTCCACAGGAACCGGGGAGCTGTTTTTT.

A note on this clone: Other nucleotide sequences from this sample produce the same CDR3. The V and J genes are TRBV30 and TRBJ1-6, with TRBD1 matching 7 bases. V lost 2 bases to trimming and J lost 5 bases; unmatched junction nucleotides: 0. The CDR3 runs 13 residues. CDR1 and CDR2 from the germline V gene are GTSNPN and SVGIG (reference sequence). CDR3 nucleotide sequence: TGTGCCTGGAGTACAGGGGATAATTCACCCCTCCACTTT. Residues: CAWSTGDNSPLHF.

V usage is TRBV7-6 and J usage is TRBJ2-1; D is possibly TRBD2 (6 bases). The CDR3 has 15 residues. The germline V and J ends were trimmed by 0 bases and 4 bases, with 10 bases remaining between them. CDR1 is SGHVS and CDR2 is FNYEAQ in the germline V gene. This chain's CDR3 is CASSLAAGLYNEQFF. CDR3 in DNA: TGTGCCAGCAGCTTAGCGGCGGGATTGTACAATGAGCAGTTCTTC.

CDR3 coding DNA: TGTGCCAGCAGCTTCGGACTAGCGGGCGTTTTGGTATCTGAGCAGTTCTTC. Residues: CASSFGLAGVLVSEQFF. The chain couples TRBV7-9 to TRBJ2-1, with 11 bases that match TRBD2. The germline CDR1 and CDR2 sequences are SEHNR and FQNEAQ (reference sequence). Trimming took 3 bases from V and 9 from J; bases not matched to a gene: 13. The CDR3 runs to 17 residues. The full variable domain, rest sourced from reference TRBV7-9 and TRBJ2-1, is DTGVSQNPRHKITKRGQNVTFRCDPISEHNRLYWYRQTLGQGPEFLTYFQNEAQLEKSRLLSDRFSAERPKGSFSTLEIQRTEQGDSAMYLCASSFGLAGVLVSEQFFGPGTRLTVL.

The CDR3 here is CASRPVGTSGPYEQYF. CDR3 sequence (DNA): TGTGCCAGCCGGCCCGTGGGGACTAGCGGTCCCTACGAGCAGTACTTC. J is TRBJ2-7 and V is TRBV7-2; 11 nucleotides agree with TRBD2. Germline V lookup: CDR1 SGHTA, CDR2 FQGNSA. The CDR3 runs 16 residues. Trimming took 8 bases from V and 2 from J; bases not matched to a gene: 11.

This sequence joins TRBV7-9 and TRBJ2-3; unclear D gene. The CDR3 is 13 residues long. Per the germline V gene, CDR1 is SEHNR and CDR2 is FQNEAQ (reference sequence). The V gene lost 5 bases and the J gene lost 3 bases, with 9 bases spanning the gap. CDR3: CASSRSETDTQYF. CDR3 in DNA: TGTGCCAGCAGCCGGTCGGAGACAGATACGCAGTATTTT.

This clone was seen more than once but under ten times. The rearrangement links TRBV7-9 to TRBJ2-7, with D tentatively TRBD1 (5 bases). This CDR3 is built from 14 residues. Germline CDR1 is SEHNR and CDR2 is FQNEAQ (reference sequence). V was pared by 3 bases and J by 2 bases, with 11 bases between. Here the CDR3 DNA reads TGTGCCAGCAGCTTGTTTCAGGGTCCCTACGAGCAGTACTTC. Residues: CASSLFQGPYEQYF.

This clone has just a few counts. The CDR3 loop reads CASSLQSIYVAFF. The CDR3 DNA reads as TGTGCCAGCAGCCTTCAATCTATATATGTAGCTTTCTTT. The chain has TRBV7-8 and TRBJ1-1; D gene ambiguous. Germline assignment: CDR1 SGHVS and CDR2 FQNEAQ. The germline V and J ends were trimmed by 5 bases and 10 bases, with 17 bases remaining between them. The CDR3 consists of 13 residues.

The chain has TRBV27 and TRBJ1-1; 8 nucleotides align to TRBD1. The CDR3 totals 17 residues. Germline trimming cut 2 bases from V and 1 base from J; bases unmatched to any gene: 9. Looked up from germline, CDR1 is MNHEY and CDR2 is SMNVEV (reference sequence). The chain's CDR3 is CASSLVHRQGRNTEAFF. Here the CDR3 DNA reads TGTGCCAGCAGTTTAGTGCACCGACAGGGGAGGAACACTGAAGCTTTCTTT.

The chain combines TRBV19 with TRBJ2-2, with D perhaps matching TRBD1 (5 bases). The CDR3 has 15 amino acids. V was pared by 9 bases and J by 5 bases, with 19 bases between. The V gene's germline CDR1 is LNHDA and CDR2 SQIVND (reference sequence). The CDR3 sequence is CASSLGDWVTGELFF. CDR3 in DNA: TGTGCCAGCTCCCTAGGGGATTGGGTAACCGGGGAGCTGTTTTTT. The variable domain in full, completed from reference TRBV19 and TRBJ2-2, reads DGGITQSPKYLFRKEGQNVTLSCEQNLNHDAMYWYRQDPGQGLRLIYYSQIVNDFQKGDIAEGYSVSREKKESFPLTVTSAQKNPTAFYLCASSLGDWVTGELFFGEGSRLTVL.